This section outlines one TCR beta chain sequence together with its context. Its target is not known. Germline V gene sequence: CDR1 KGHSH, CDR2 LQKENI. V gave up 3 bases and J gave up 5 bases, with 14 bases separating them. The length of the CDR3 is 14 residues. The protocol was immunoSEQ multiplex PCR, while the TCRdb copy is restricted to in-frame clones and leaves out a portion. The sample has approximately 330,000 clones; about 77% are singletons. The data originate from a study of cytotoxic CD8 clonotypes in ibrutinib-treated CLL. Overall study context: Productive templates averaged around 260,000 per sample, and productive rearrangements 90,000 to 100,000. General study results and limits: Clonality grew at ibrutinib response; at progression, it decreased back toward baseline.

The chain couples TRBV18 to TRBJ2-7, with D uncertain. Material: PBMCs, obtained before ibrutinib treatment. This clonotype was obtained from a human donor with chronic lymphocytic leukemia. The CDR3 DNA sequence: TGTGCCAGCTCACCGAATTCATCTGGACACGAGCAGTACTTC. It translates to CASSPNSSGHEQYF. Complete variable domain (other parts from reference TRBV18 and TRBJ2-7): NAGVMQNPRHLVRRRGQEARLRCSPMKGHSHVYWYRQLPEEGLKFMVYLQKENIIDESGMPKERFSAEFPKEGPSILRIQQVVRGDSAAYFCASSPNSSGHEQYFGPGTRLTVT.